The source of this T cell receptor beta chain is a study of blood T cells in healthy people across ages. Every sample had a minimum of 6 million PBMCs isolated. Study results and caveats: TCR beta diversity was tightly associated with the proportion of naive T cells. Donors of long life had a larger count of naive CD4+ cells and greater diversity than aged donors.

This clonotype was observed once. Its antigen is currently unknown. The CDR3 consists of 13 residues. CDR1 is MNHEY, CDR2 SMNVEV, per germline (reference sequence). Trimming removed 5 bases at V and 7 bases at J, with 14 bases between. PCR was performed a second time for about 6 to 12 cycles using a sample-barcoded 5' primer and a J-beta primer mix. Using its own MiXCR run on the 5' RACE reads, TCRdb lists one record per CDR3 protein. Among 1,500,000 or so distinct CDR3 sequences, around 59% were seen once, and the ten largest hold roughly 7%. The material sequenced was blood. The V gene is TRBV27, the J gene TRBJ1-1, with D possibly TRBD1 on 5 matching bases. This TCR derives from a man aged 18 to 29 in good health. CDR3 in amino acids: CASSLRGFSEAFF. CDR3 coding DNA: TGTGCCAGCAGTCTAAGGGGTTTCAGTGAAGCTTTCTTT.